A selection of T cell receptor beta chains follows, all from one sample in a study of cytomegalovirus exposure and HLA in healthy donors. Sequencing was performed with immunoSEQ multiplex PCR; in TCRdb, only in-frame clones are kept and a portion is missing. The sample comprises over 120,000 clones, approximately 94% of which are singletons, and approximately 1.8% rests with the top ten. The sample taken for sequencing was PBMCs. The receptor set was obtained from a man younger than 30 in good health and CMV-seropositive. The CDR3 runs from the conserved cysteine through the conserved F or W. A D gene is named only where the DNA matches it firmly. For some rows the clone size is stated as once, few or many, or as a class when expanded; others skip it.

j_call	clone_size	d_call	v_call	cdr3_aa	cdr3_nt
TRBJ2-7	once	NA	TRBV29-1	CSVVLAQYYEQYF	TGCAGCGTTGTTCTAGCGCAGTACTACGAGCAGTACTTC
TRBJ2-1	NA	NA	TRBV6-5	CASSPRRDEQFF	TGTGCCAGCAGCCCGCGCCGGGATGAGCAGTTCTTC
TRBJ2-3	NA	NA	TRBV9	CASSVDGSATDTQYF	TGTGCCAGCAGCGTAGACGGGAGTGCCACAGATACGCAGTATTTT
TRBJ2-2	NA	TRBD2	TRBV7-8	CASSLVSKAGVRDTGELFF	TGTGCCAGCAGCTTAGTCTCTAAAGCGGGAGTACGGGACACCGGGGAGCTGTTTTTT
TRBJ1-5	NA	TRBD1	TRBV5-1	CASSLTPTGGNQPQHF	TGCGCCAGCAGCTTGACCCCAACAGGGGGCAATCAGCCCCAGCATTTT
TRBJ2-2	NA	NA	TRBV4-1	CASSQDWANGELFF	TGCGCCAGCAGCCAAGACTGGGCTAACGGGGAGCTGTTTTTT
TRBJ2-3	NA	NA	TRBV6-5	CASSSGDTQYF	TGTGCCAGCAGTTCCGGAGATACGCAGTATTTT
TRBJ2-1	NA	TRBD2	TRBV11-3	CASSLEGAGEQFF	TGTGCCAGCAGCTTAGAAGGAGCGGGAGAGCAGTTCTTC
TRBJ1-5	NA	NA	TRBV30	CAWSVRGNQPQHF	TGTGCCTGGAGCGTCAGGGGTAATCAGCCCCAGCATTTT
TRBJ2-7	NA	NA	TRBV28	CASRASYEQYF	TGTGCCAGCAGAGCTTCCTACGAGCAGTACTTC
TRBJ2-1	NA	NA	TRBV2	CASDGLAFAYNEQFF	TGTGCCAGCGATGGCCTAGCCTTCGCCTACAATGAGCAGTTCTTC
TRBJ1-5	NA	NA	TRBV6-5	CASGPPNQPQHF	TGTGCCAGCGGGCCCCCCAATCAGCCCCAGCATTTT
TRBJ2-7	NA	NA	TRBV14	CASSRRGPSGGEQYF	TGTGCCAGCAGCCGTAGGGGACCCTCTGGAGGGGAGCAGTACTTC
TRBJ1-5	NA	NA	TRBV1	CTSSQKRDSPYSNQPQHF	TGCACCAGCAGCCAAAAAAGGGACAGTCCATATAGCAATCAGCCCCAGCATTTT
TRBJ2-5	NA	NA	TRBV10-3	CAISKTGEGGETQYF	TGTGCCATCAGCAAGACCGGCGAGGGTGGGGAGACCCAGTACTTC